What follows are 7 T cell receptor beta chains derived from one specimen sequenced in a study of human T cells and chemical hapten exposure. Time point: patch test 1, 2 weeks after DPC sensitization. Treatment noted: therapeutic diphenylcyclopropenone sensitization with weekly scalp DPC. A single record per CDR3 protein comes from TCRdb applying MiXCR to the RACE reads. This sample carries 75,000 to 95,000 distinct CDR3 sequences, over 9.5% of them seen once, and the ten largest clones take around 3.2%. The sample in question was whole blood, obtained in connection with sensitization to the hapten diphenylcyclopropenone (DPC). The receptors originated from an older woman with alopecia areata. Some clones in this sample may be carry-over from other donors' samples.

This clonotype was detected only a few times. The rearrangement links TRBV20-1 to TRBJ1-2; no reliable D call. Germline values: CDR1 DFQATT, CDR2 SNEGSKA (reference sequence). Trimming shortened V by 1 base and J by 4 bases, and 13 bases separated the two germline ends. CDR3 length: 14 residues. The CDR3 reads CSARVTRAGYGYTF. CDR3 nucleotides: TGCAGTGCTAGAGTCACTAGGGCTGGCTATGGCTACACCTTC.

This clonotype was seen at least ten times. The gene calls are TRBV29-1 and TRBJ2-7; no reliable D call. Germline lookup yields CDR1 SQVTM and CDR2 ANQGSEA. Trimming took 5 bases from V and 6 from J, leaving 14 bases between them. The CDR3 extends over 12 amino acids. The CDR3 DNA follows: TGCAGCGTTCCCCTGGGCGTAGGCGAGCAGTACTTC. Translating it yields CSVPLGVGEQYF.

This clonotype was recorded at least ten times. The chain carries TRBV5-1 and TRBJ2-3; maybe TRBD1 (5 bases). Germline-derived CDR1 and CDR2 are SGHRS and YFSETQ. The CDR3 totals 15 residues. Trimming took off 0 bases at V and 2 bases at J, with 10 bases between the two ends. The CDR3 protein is CASSLVQGITDTQYF. The CDR3 DNA sequence: TGCGCCAGCAGCTTGGTCCAGGGTATCACAGATACGCAGTATTTT.

This clonotype was seen repeatedly, ten times or more. The rearrangement links TRBV18 to TRBJ1-1; 11 nucleotides match TRBD1. CDR3 length: 14 residues. Germline V CDR1 and CDR2: KGHSH, LQKENI. The ends lost 0 bases at V and 10 bases at J; junction bases unmatched: 4. The CDR3 loop is CASSPPGTGGSAFF. CDR3 coding DNA: TGTGCCAGCTCACCACCCGGGACAGGGGGTTCAGCTTTCTTT.

This clonotype was seen more than once but under ten times. The chain joins TRBV7-6 to TRBJ1-1; D is ambiguous. V was pared by 5 bases and J by 2 bases, with 12 bases between. The CDR3 has 14 amino acids. Germline V gene data show CDR1 as SGHVS and CDR2 as FNYEAQ. The CDR3 sequence is CASSPARGNTEAFF. The CDR3 region has the DNA TGTGCCAGCAGCCCCGCGAGAGGTAACACTGAAGCTTTCTTT.

This clonotype was seen at least ten times. V gene TRBV3-1 combines with J gene TRBJ1-2, with D tentatively TRBD1 (5 bases). Trimming took 2 bases from V and 2 from J, leaving 12 bases between them. Germline values: CDR1 LGHDT, CDR2 YNNKEL (reference sequence). CDR3 length: 15 residues. The DNA of the CDR3 is TGTGCCAGCAGCCAAAACGGGGCCACGAACTATGGCTACACCTTC. It codes for CASSQNGATNYGYTF.

At least ten counts were recorded for this clonotype. The chain uses TRBV12-3 or TRBV12-4 and TRBJ1-2; unclear D gene. V was clipped by 3 bases and J by 2 bases, with 1 base between them. The CDR3 spans 11 residues. CDR3 nucleotides: TGTGCCAGCAGTTTGAACTATGGCTACACCTTC. It is translated as CASSLNYGYTF.